This TCR beta chain emerged from a study of cytomegalovirus exposure and HLA in healthy donors. As for the study in general: Out of about 410 genotyped donors, less than 90% belonged to the Caucasian-associated ancestry cluster.

Regarding this clone: Its antigen is not known.

CDR3 size: 13 residues. Study findings and constraints: A later analysis linked a missense variant in DCLRE1C to the trimming of TCR beta V and J genes.

With 60 Vbeta and 13 Jbeta primers, the PCR was carried out. TCRdb's table, derived via immunoSEQ multiplex PCR, lists solely in-frame clones and lacks some. The sample shows about 140,000 clones, 82% of them seen only once. Sequencing used PBMCs. The chain combines TRBV21-1 with TRBJ1-2; the tabulated D call, TRBD1, remains unverified against the DNA. TRBV21-1 constitutes a pseudogene. The source of this sequence is a man under 40 in good health and CMV-seropositive. Here the CDR3 DNA reads TGTGCCAGCAGCACAGATCTGAAAACTGGCTACACCTTC. This codes for CASSTDLKTGYTF.